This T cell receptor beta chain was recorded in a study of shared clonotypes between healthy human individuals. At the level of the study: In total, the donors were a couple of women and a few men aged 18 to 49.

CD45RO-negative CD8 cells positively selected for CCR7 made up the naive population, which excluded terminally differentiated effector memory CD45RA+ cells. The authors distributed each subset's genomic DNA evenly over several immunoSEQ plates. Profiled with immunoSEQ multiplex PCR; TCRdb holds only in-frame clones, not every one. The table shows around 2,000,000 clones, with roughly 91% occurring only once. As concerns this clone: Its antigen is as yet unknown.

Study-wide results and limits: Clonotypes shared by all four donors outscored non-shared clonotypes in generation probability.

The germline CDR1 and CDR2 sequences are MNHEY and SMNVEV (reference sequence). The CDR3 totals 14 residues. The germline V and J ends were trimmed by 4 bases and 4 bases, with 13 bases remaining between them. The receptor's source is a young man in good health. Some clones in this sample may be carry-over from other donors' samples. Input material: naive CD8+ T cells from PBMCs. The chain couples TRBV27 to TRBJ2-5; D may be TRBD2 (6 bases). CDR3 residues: CASSSAGTRETQYF. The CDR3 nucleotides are TGTGCCAGCAGTTCGGCGGGAACAAGAGAGACCCAGTACTTC.